A single sample gave rise to the 5 T cell receptor beta chains below, sequenced in a study of T cells in Graves' hyperthyroidism and ophthalmopathy. TCR beta CDR3 regions were amplified from RNA transcripts. HTBI primers were the set used in a first-round RT-PCR of the TCR CDR3. MiXCR, run by TCRdb on the multiplex PCR reads, gives a single entry per CDR3 protein. The sample yields fewer than 900,000 distinct CDR3 sequences, under 20% seen once. The sample comprised blood. The receptors shown here come from a woman in her 50s with Graves' hyperthyroidism that later progressed to Graves' ophthalmopathy.

The chain joins TRBV4-1 to TRBJ1-5, with D perhaps TRBD1 (6 bases). The CDR3 has 16 amino acids. Germline lookup yields CDR1 MGHRA and CDR2 YSYEKL. V gave up 1 base and J gave up 5 bases, with 15 bases separating them. In nucleotides, the CDR3 is TGCGCCAGCAGCCAAGGATTGTCCGGGGGCGATCAGCCCCAGCATTTT. This encodes CASSQGLSGGDQPQHF.

This clonotype was recorded at least ten times. This sequence joins TRBV7-2 and TRBJ2-3, with a possible D match to TRBD2 (7 bases). Trimming cost V 4 bases and J 3 bases, with 17 bases left between them. Germline V gives CDR1 SGHTA, CDR2 FQGNSA. This CDR3 comprises 16 residues. The CDR3 DNA reads as TGTGCCAGCAGCTCGAGTTGGGGGGGCGTAACAGATACGCAGTATTTT. Amino acid sequence: CASSSSWGGVTDTQYF.

This chain connects TRBV29-1 to TRBJ2-2, with TRBD1 as a possible D gene (6 bases). There are 14 residues in the CDR3. Germline loops: CDR1 SQVTM, CDR2 ANQGSEA. Trimming removed 7 bases at V and 6 bases at J, with 18 bases between. CDR3 loop: CSAVTGNAAGELFF. The CDR3 DNA reads as TGCAGCGCTGTGACAGGAAATGCGGCCGGGGAGCTGTTTTTT.

This clonotype was seen a handful of times. The J gene is TRBJ1-3, the V gene TRBV19; unclear D gene. Germline V lookup: CDR1 LNHDA, CDR2 SQIVND (reference sequence). Trimming removed 9 bases from V and 2 bases from J, with 11 bases in between. The length of the CDR3 is 13 residues. The CDR3 nucleotides are TGTGCCAGCAGAATTGGACCTGGAAACACCATATATTTT. It yields the protein CASRIGPGNTIYF.

The sample holds many counts of this clonotype. This chain uses TRBV3-1 with TRBJ1-2; 9 positions agree with TRBD1. Germline V gene sequence: CDR1 LGHDT, CDR2 YNNKEL (reference sequence). This CDR3 is 15 amino acids long. V lost 4 bases, J lost 4 bases, and 7 bases stayed unmatched. CDR3 bases: TGTGCCAGCAGCCTTGGACAGGGGACCCTCTATGGCTACACCTTC. It translates to CASSLGQGTLYGYTF.